These 30 T cell receptor beta chains share one sample of origin, sequenced in a study of human T cells and chemical hapten exposure. Via MiXCR, TCRdb re-called the RACE reads, giving one row per CDR3 protein. The sample has more than 100,000 distinct CDR3 sequences, over 9% seen once. The time point denotes: patch test 3, about 24 weeks after DPC sensitization. Specified treatment: therapeutic diphenylcyclopropenone sensitization with weekly scalp DPC. The sequencing here drew on whole blood, taken in connection with sensitization to the hapten diphenylcyclopropenone (DPC). Receptor source: a woman aged 50 to 65 with alopecia areata. Some clones in this sample may be carry-over from other donors' samples.

The CDR3, as DNA: TGTGCCAGCAGCCCGACAGGGCGAGGGACGCATGAGCAGTTCTTC. Translated: CASSPTGRGTHEQFF. The chain combines TRBV4-2 with TRBJ2-1, with 7 bases lining up with TRBD1. The CDR3 covers 15 residues. CDR1 and CDR2 (germline): LGHNA, YNFKEQ. The J segment lost 8 bases and the V segment lost 4 bases, leaving 11 bases of the junction unmatched.

This clonotype was picked up a small number of times. The V call is TRBV20-1, the J call TRBJ2-1; 9 bases agree with TRBD2. V was clipped by 7 bases and J by 7 bases; unmatched bases: 8. This CDR3 is 13 amino acids long. Germline-derived CDR1 and CDR2 are DFQATT and SNEGSKA (reference sequence). Written as DNA, the CDR3 is TGCAGTGTCCCCTTGAGCGGGAGGAATGAGCAGTTCTTC. Its protein product is CSVPLSGRNEQFF.

The V and J genes are TRBV6-2 or TRBV6-3 and TRBJ1-1; D gene unclear. Germline V gene lookup returns CDR1 MNHEY and CDR2 SVGEGT. The CDR3 consists of 13 residues. With 1 base removed from V and 1 base from J, the gap between germline ends came to 4 bases. The CDR3, as DNA: TGTGCCAGCAGTTACTGGGCGAACACTGAAGCTTTCTTT. Its protein is CASSYWANTEAFF.

The chain is built from TRBV12-3 or TRBV12-4 and TRBJ1-2; 10 nucleotides line up with TRBD1. The CDR3 is made up of 14 amino acids. The V gene end was trimmed by 5 bases and the J gene end by 6 bases; junction bases not matched to a gene: 6. The CDR3 nucleotides are TGTGCCAGCAGTAGGGGACAGGGGACCAATGGCTACACCTTC. Protein sequence: CASSRGQGTNGYTF.

This clonotype was seen only a few times. This rearrangement joins TRBV4-1 to TRBJ2-5; D not certain. Germline loops: CDR1 MGHRA, CDR2 YSYEKL. V gave up 0 bases and J gave up 2 bases, with 10 bases separating them. The CDR3 length is 15 residues. This CDR3 reads CASSQDVTQQETQYF. DNA of the CDR3: TGCGCCAGCAGCCAAGATGTAACTCAGCAAGAGACCCAGTACTTC.

The V call is TRBV27, the J call TRBJ1-5; D perhaps matches TRBD1 (5 bases). Germline assignment: CDR1 MNHEY and CDR2 SMNVEV (reference sequence). This CDR3 has 16 amino acids. V was trimmed by 2 bases and J by 5 bases, leaving 16 bases between them. The CDR3 here is CASSLRGGNVHQPQHF. The CDR3 DNA reads TGTGCCAGCAGTTTAAGGGGAGGGAACGTACATCAGCCCCAGCATTTT.

This clonotype appeared a few times. The chain couples TRBV20-1 to TRBJ2-1; D gene unclear. This CDR3 has 16 amino acids. CDR1 is DFQATT, CDR2 SNEGSKA, per germline (reference sequence). V was clipped by 3 bases and J by 10 bases, with 25 bases between them. CDR3 protein: CSASRAVGWSQMEQFF. Here the CDR3 DNA reads TGCAGTGCTAGTAGGGCGGTTGGCTGGTCGCAGATGGAGCAGTTCTTC.

This clonotype was seen only a few times. CDR3 nucleotide sequence: TGTGCCAGCAGTTTATATGCCTCTGGGGCCAACGTCCTGACTTTC. This sequence encodes CASSLYASGANVLTF. This sequence joins TRBV28 and TRBJ2-6; D not certain. Looked up from germline, CDR1 is MDHEN and CDR2 is SYDVKM. The V and J ends lost 1 base and 0 bases respectively, with 4 bases between them. The CDR3 sequence is 15 residues long.

V and J are TRBV7-9 and TRBJ2-5; tentatively, D is TRBD1 (6 bases). Trimming shortened V by 5 bases and J by 4 bases, and 11 bases separated the two germline ends. CDR1 is SEHNR, CDR2 FQNEAQ, per germline (reference sequence). There are 13 residues in the CDR3. CDR3 amino acids: CASSQGTRETQYF. CDR3 in DNA: TGTGCCAGCAGCCAGGGGACACGAGAGACCCAGTACTTC.

This clonotype was counted a few times. The gene calls are TRBV6-5 and TRBJ2-5; tentatively, D is TRBD1 (6 bases). Germline values: CDR1 MNHEY, CDR2 SVGAGI. Trimming removed 7 bases at V and 5 bases at J, with 14 bases between. The CDR3 runs 13 residues. The CDR3 sequence: CASTPSGAETQYF. DNA for the CDR3: TGTGCCAGCACCCCGTCAGGGGCGGAGACCCAGTACTTC.

This clonotype has more than one count but fewer than ten. The genes are TRBV27 and TRBJ1-2; D gene uncertain. The CDR3 extends over 13 amino acids. V lost 5 bases, J lost 4 bases, and 11 bases lay in between. Germline V lookup: CDR1 MNHEY, CDR2 SMNVEV (reference sequence). CDR3 amino acids: CASSPTQLYGYTF. CDR3 coding DNA: TGTGCCAGCAGTCCCACACAGCTCTATGGCTACACCTTC.

The gene calls are TRBV20-1 and TRBJ1-5; D gene ambiguous. V lost 3 bases, J lost 0 bases, and 9 bases lay in between. CDR3 length: 14 amino acids. Germline loops: CDR1 DFQATT, CDR2 SNEGSKA (reference sequence). CDR3 sequence reads: CSASYVNSNQPQHF. The CDR3 nucleotides read TGCAGTGCTAGTTATGTAAATAGCAATCAGCCCCAGCATTTT.

This clonotype was recorded many times. The chain combines TRBV4-1 with TRBJ2-1, with D tentatively TRBD2 (7 bases). The CDR3 totals 16 residues. The V gene lost 0 bases and the J gene lost 7 bases, with 16 bases spanning the gap. Germline-derived CDR1 and CDR2 are MGHRA and YSYEKL. The DNA of the CDR3 is TGCGCCAGCAGCCAAGAGGAGGGGGGGGATTTGAATGAGCAGTTCTTC. It translates to CASSQEEGGDLNEQFF.

CDR3 residues: CSVDKAPGEGRGGEQYF. CDR3 DNA: TGCAGCGTTGATAAGGCCCCCGGGGAGGGAAGAGGAGGGGAGCAGTACTTC. The chain combines TRBV29-1 with TRBJ2-7; 7 nucleotides line up with TRBD2. The CDR3 sequence is 17 residues long. Germline trimming cut 3 bases from V and 7 bases from J; bases unmatched to any gene: 21. CDR1 and CDR2 from the germline V gene are SQVTM and ANQGSEA.

In regard to this clonotype: A much more abundant neighbour one base away suggests this may be a read error. The chain combines TRBV24-1 with TRBJ2-3; D not certain. Germline CDR1 and CDR2: KGHDR and SFDVKD. This CDR3 comprises 16 residues. The CDR3 protein is CTTSDPDPRGTDTQYF. The CDR3 DNA sequence: TGTACCACCAGTGATCCTGACCCCCGGGGCACAGATACGCAGTATTTT.

This rearrangement joins TRBV4-1 to TRBJ2-2; 14 positions match TRBD2. CDR1 is MGHRA and CDR2 is YSYEKL in the germline V gene. After removal of 9 bases from V and 4 bases from J, the junction contained 13 bases not matched to a gene. The length of the CDR3 is 18 residues. In nucleotides, the CDR3 is TGCGCCAGTCTCCCGGGACTAGCGGGGGTCGGTGGCACCGGGGAGCTGTTTTTT. This encodes CASLPGLAGVGGTGELFF.

This clonotype was picked up a small number of times. The chain uses TRBV5-1 and TRBJ2-5; D may match TRBD1 or TRBD2 (5 bases each). The V gene's germline CDR1 is SGHRS and CDR2 YFSETQ. The V end was cut by 0 bases, the J end by 7 bases, with 16 bases between. The CDR3 consists of 15 residues. CDR3 region: CASSLGDGVGRTQYF. The CDR3 DNA sequence: TGCGCCAGCAGCTTGGGGGACGGAGTGGGTCGGACCCAGTACTTC. The complete variable domain, with remaining parts taken from reference TRBV5-1 and TRBJ2-5, reads KAGVTQTPRYLIKTRGQQVTLSCSPISGHRSVSWYQQTPGQGLQFLFEYFSETQRNKGNFPGRFSGRQFSNSRSEMNVSTLELGDSALYLCASSLGDGVGRTQYFGPGTRLLVL.

The gene calls are TRBV29-1 and TRBJ1-1; TRBD1 is a possible D gene (6 bases). Germline CDR1 SQVTM, CDR2 ANQGSEA. CDR3 length: 13 amino acids. Deletions cut 3 bases from V and 1 base from J, with 9 bases between. Here the CDR3 reads CSVDGGRNTEAFF. CDR3 nucleotide sequence: TGCAGCGTTGATGGGGGGCGGAACACTGAAGCTTTCTTT.

This clonotype occurred a few times. The chain combines TRBV2 with TRBJ2-7, with a tentative D call TRBD2 (6 bases). The length of the CDR3 is 12 residues. CDR1 is SNHLY, CDR2 FYNNEI, per germline. V lost 3 bases and J 6 bases, leaving 9 bases between the germline ends. In nucleotides, the CDR3 is TGTGCCAGCAGTGACCGGCGGGGCGAGCAGTACTTC. Its translation: CASSDRRGEQYF.

This clonotype has a handful of counts. This sequence joins TRBV25-1 and TRBJ1-1; the match to TRBD1 covers 8 bases. The V segment lost 7 bases and the J segment 4 bases; nucleotides outside the gene matches: 8. Per the germline V gene, CDR1 is MGHDK and CDR2 is SYGVNS. CDR3 size: 14 residues. Here the CDR3 DNA reads TGTGCCAGCAAAGAGACAGGGGTGGCCACTGAAGCTTTCTTT. Translation gives CASKETGVATEAFF.

This clonotype was seen repeatedly, ten times or more. The V and J genes are TRBV10-3 and TRBJ2-1, with D perhaps matching TRBD1 (6 bases). Trimming removed 5 bases from V and 3 bases from J, with 8 bases in between. Germline V gene data show CDR1 as ENHRY and CDR2 as SYGVKD. The CDR3 loop spans 13 amino acids. The CDR3 DNA follows: TGTGCCATCAGTCCGGACAGCTACAATGAGCAGTTCTTC. This sequence encodes CAISPDSYNEQFF.

This clonotype was counted only a few times. The V gene is TRBV7-9, the J gene TRBJ2-2, with 14 bases aligning to TRBD2. V lost 0 bases and J lost 1; bases outside the gene matches: 7. The CDR3 length is 20 residues. The germline CDR1 and CDR2 sequences are SEHNR and FQNEAQ (reference sequence). The CDR3 reads CASSLAWPGLAGENTGELFF. The CDR3 DNA is TGTGCCAGCAGCTTAGCGTGGCCGGGACTAGCGGGGGAGAACACCGGGGAGCTGTTTTTT.

This clonotype was recorded at least ten times. CDR3 bases: TGCAGCGTCGCCGGGCTCCAGAGCTCCTACGAGCAGTACTTC. Encoded protein: CSVAGLQSSYEQYF. The chain links TRBV29-1 to TRBJ2-7; unclear D gene. Germline CDR1 is SQVTM and CDR2 is ANQGSEA. CDR3 length: 14 amino acids. The V and J ends lost 6 bases and 0 bases respectively, with 15 bases between them.

There are many counts of this clonotype. This chain links TRBV6-6 with TRBJ2-7; 8 nucleotides match TRBD2. The CDR3 runs to 13 residues. J lost 5 bases, V lost 10 bases, and 10 bases had no gene match. CDR1 is MNHNY and CDR2 is SVGAGI in the germline V gene (reference sequence). DNA of the CDR3: TGTGCCACCGGGGGGGGAGGAAGGGACGAGCAGTACTTC. It specifies CATGGGGRDEQYF.

On this clonotype: A much larger clone differs from this one at a single base, so this may be a read error. The chain carries TRBV9 and TRBJ2-7, with 8 bases aligning to TRBD2. V shed 3 bases and J 4 bases; nucleotides not matched to a gene: 9. Germline CDR1 reads SGDLS; CDR2 reads YYNGEE. This CDR3 comprises 15 residues. The CDR3 spells CASSAGGDGEYEQYF. The CDR3 DNA is TGTGCCAGCAGCGCCGGGGGGGACGGCGAATACGAGCAGTACTTC.

The chain combines TRBV9 with TRBJ1-6; no clear D. The CDR3 has 15 amino acids. Germline values: CDR1 SGDLS, CDR2 YYNGEE. The DNA of the CDR3 is TGTGAAAGCAGCGTAGAGCCAGCCTATAATTCACCCCTCCACTTT. Translated: CESSVEPAYNSPLHF.

The chain joins TRBV12-3 or TRBV12-4 to TRBJ1-1; D remains ambiguous. V lost 1 base and J 6 bases, leaving 12 bases between the germline ends. The CDR3 has 14 residues. Here the CDR3 reads CASSLEGGNAEAFF. The CDR3 DNA reads TGTGCCAGCAGTTTAGAAGGTGGTAACGCTGAAGCTTTCTTT.

This clonotype was recorded a few times. The junction differs from germline at one of its ends, possibly a read error. V usage is TRBV6-5 and J usage is TRBJ1-6; D is possibly TRBD1 (5 bases). Germline CDR1 and CDR2: MNHEY and SVGAGI. The CDR3 loop spans 13 amino acids. CDR3 coding DNA: TGTGCCAGCAGTTATAGGGGCTCTTCACCCCTCCAATTT. Protein sequence: CASSYRGSSPLQF.

This clonotype was picked up many times. The chain is built from TRBV6-6 and TRBJ2-7; TRBD2 matches at 8 bases. Germline trimming cut 6 bases from V and 6 bases from J; bases unmatched to any gene: 10. The CDR3 consists of 14 residues. CDR1 MNHNY and CDR2 SVGAGI come from the germline V gene (reference sequence). CDR3 amino acids: CASSNTLAGSEQYF. The CDR3 nucleotides read TGTGCCAGCAGCAACACCCTAGCGGGTAGCGAGCAGTACTTC.

V and J are TRBV3-1 and TRBJ1-5; D remains unclear. CDR1 is LGHDT and CDR2 is YNNKEL in the germline V gene (reference sequence). The CDR3 sequence is 12 residues long. V lost 4 bases, J lost 9 bases, and 10 bases lay in between. The CDR3 nucleotides are TGTGCCAGCAGCCGAAACAACTGGCCCCAGCATTTT. Translation gives CASSRNNWPQHF.